The source of this TCR beta chain is a study of blood T cell repertoires in COVID-19. Study in general: Samples of COVID-19 (acute and convalescent) were obtained from the United States, Italy and Spain.

Profiling relied on immunoSEQ multiplex PCR, and the TCRdb table lists in-frame clones only, not all of them. The sample carries 200,000 to 250,000 clones, approximately 80% recorded once. There are 14 residues in the CDR3. The V end was cut by 0 bases, the J end by 1 base, with 6 bases between. Germline assignment: CDR1 KGHSH and CDR2 LQKENI. The sample consisted of peripheral blood. This clonotype originated in a woman older than 75 with COVID-19, enrolled during active disease. This chain uses TRBV18 with TRBJ1-1; no clear D gene. The chain's CDR3 is CASSPPPQNTEAFF. The CDR3 DNA follows: TGTGCCAGCTCACCACCCCCACAGAACACTGAAGCTTTCTTT.